This record looks at one T cell receptor (beta chain) sequence and its context. Total RNA input per TCR library was around 4,000 ng. Template switching introduced UMIs that contain a 6-nucleotide sample barcode. TCRdb reprocessed the 5' RACE reads, keeping one entry per CDR3 protein, no DNA. The sample holds 90,000 to 110,000 distinct CDR3 sequences. This record comes from a study of monozygotic twins with inflammatory bowel disease. This CDR3 has 14 residues. Germline CDR1 reads DFQATT; CDR2 reads SNEGSKA (reference sequence). Investigators pulled total RNA out of whole blood and did not sort T cells.

This TCR derives from a human donor with ulcerative colitis or Crohn's disease, or a healthy co-twin of an affected twin (not recorded which). The chain has TRBV20-1 and TRBJ2-5; without DNA, the TCRdb call of TRBD2 cannot be checked. Sequencing was performed on blood. CDR3 sequence: CSARGVAGSETQYF.